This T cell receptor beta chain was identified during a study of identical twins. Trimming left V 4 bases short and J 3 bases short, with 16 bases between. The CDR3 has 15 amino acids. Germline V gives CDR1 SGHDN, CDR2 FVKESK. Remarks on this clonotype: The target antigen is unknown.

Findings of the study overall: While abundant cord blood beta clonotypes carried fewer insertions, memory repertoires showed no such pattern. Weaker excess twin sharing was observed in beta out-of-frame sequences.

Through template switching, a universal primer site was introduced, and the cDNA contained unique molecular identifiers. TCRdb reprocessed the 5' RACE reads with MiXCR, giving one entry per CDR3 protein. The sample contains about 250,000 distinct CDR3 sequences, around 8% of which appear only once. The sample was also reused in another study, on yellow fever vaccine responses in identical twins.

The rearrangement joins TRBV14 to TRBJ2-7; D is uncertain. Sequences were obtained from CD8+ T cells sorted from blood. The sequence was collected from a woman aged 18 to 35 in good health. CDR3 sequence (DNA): TGTGCCAGCAGCCCAAGTCCCCTTTTTAACTACGAGCAGTACTTC. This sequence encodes CASSPSPLFNYEQYF. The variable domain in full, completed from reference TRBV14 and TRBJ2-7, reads EAGVTQFPSHSVIEKGQTVTLRCDPISGHDNLYWYRRVMGKEIKFLLHFVKESKQDESGMPNNRFLAERTGGTYSTLKVQPAELEDSGVYFCASSPSPLFNYEQYFGPGTRLTVT.